What follows is one TCR beta chain and its context. Each bulk PBMC sample had roughly 400 ng DNA loaded. The method was immunoSEQ multiplex PCR; TCRdb's version includes in-frame clones alone and lacks a portion of them. The sample shows over 9,000 clones, about 88% of them seen only once. These data are taken from a study of blood T cell dynamics during melanoma immunotherapy. Time point described: week 3, after first cycle of checkpoint inhibitor. Response was assessed by RECIST 1.1 at 12 weeks, except a couple of rapid progressors. V was shortened by 4 bases and J by 4 bases, with 14 bases between the two germline ends. The CDR3 loop spans 14 amino acids. In germline, CDR1 is SGDLS, CDR2 YYNGEE.

The J gene is TRBJ1-1, the V gene TRBV9; maybe TRBD1 (5 bases). This clonotype was sampled from a human donor with melanoma. The source was blood, collected from a patient treated with checkpoint blockade. Written as DNA, the CDR3 is TGTGCCAGCAGCCCCAATGGGGGAGTCACTGAAGCTTTCTTT. Encoded protein: CASSPNGGVTEAFF.